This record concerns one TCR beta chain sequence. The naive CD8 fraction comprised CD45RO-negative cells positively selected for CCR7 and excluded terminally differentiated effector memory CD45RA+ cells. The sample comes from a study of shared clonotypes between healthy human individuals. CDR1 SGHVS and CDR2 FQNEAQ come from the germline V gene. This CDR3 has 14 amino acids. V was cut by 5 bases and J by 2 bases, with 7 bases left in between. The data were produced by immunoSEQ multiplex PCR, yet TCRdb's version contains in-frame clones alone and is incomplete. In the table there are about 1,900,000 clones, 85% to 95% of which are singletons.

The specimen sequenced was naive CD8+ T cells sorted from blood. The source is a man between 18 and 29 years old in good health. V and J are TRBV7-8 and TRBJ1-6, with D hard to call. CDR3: CASSQEPYNSPLHF. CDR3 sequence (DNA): TGTGCCAGCAGCCAGGAACCCTATAATTCACCCCTCCACTTT.